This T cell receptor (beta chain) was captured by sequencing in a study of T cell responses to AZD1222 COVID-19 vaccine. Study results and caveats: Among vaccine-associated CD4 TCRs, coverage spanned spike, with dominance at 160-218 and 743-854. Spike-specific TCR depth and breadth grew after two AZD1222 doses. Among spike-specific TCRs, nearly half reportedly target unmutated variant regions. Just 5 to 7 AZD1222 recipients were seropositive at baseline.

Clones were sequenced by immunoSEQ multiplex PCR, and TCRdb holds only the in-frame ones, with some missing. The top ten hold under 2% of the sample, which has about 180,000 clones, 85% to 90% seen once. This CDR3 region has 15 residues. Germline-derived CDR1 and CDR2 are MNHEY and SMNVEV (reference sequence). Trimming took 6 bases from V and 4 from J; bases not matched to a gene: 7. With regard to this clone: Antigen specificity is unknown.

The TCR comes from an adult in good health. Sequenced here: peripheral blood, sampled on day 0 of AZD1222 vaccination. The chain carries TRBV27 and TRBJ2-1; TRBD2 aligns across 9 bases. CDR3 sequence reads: CASSKVAGAYNEQFF. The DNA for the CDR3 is TGTGCCAGCAGCAAAGTAGCGGGAGCATACAATGAGCAGTTCTTC.